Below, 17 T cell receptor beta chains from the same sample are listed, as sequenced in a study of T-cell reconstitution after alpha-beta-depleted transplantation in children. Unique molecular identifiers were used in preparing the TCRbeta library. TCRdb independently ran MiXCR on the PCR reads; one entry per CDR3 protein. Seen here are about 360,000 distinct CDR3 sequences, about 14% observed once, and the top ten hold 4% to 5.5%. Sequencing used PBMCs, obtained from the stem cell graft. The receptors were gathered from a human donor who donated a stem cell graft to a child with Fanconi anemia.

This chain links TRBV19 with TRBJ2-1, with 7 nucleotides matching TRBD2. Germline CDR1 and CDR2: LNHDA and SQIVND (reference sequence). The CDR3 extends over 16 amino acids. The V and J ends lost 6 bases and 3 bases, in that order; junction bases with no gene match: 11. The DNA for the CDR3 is TGTGCCAGTAGCCTACTACCTAGCGGCCTCTACAATGAGCAGTTCTTC. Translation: CASSLLPSGLYNEQFF.

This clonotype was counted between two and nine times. This CDR3 reads CASSYSNGNGYTF. The CDR3 coding sequence is TGTGCCAGCAGTTACTCAAATGGAAATGGCTACACCTTC. The genes are TRBV6-5 and TRBJ1-2, with D unclear. The CDR3 is 13 amino acids. Germline lookup yields CDR1 MNHEY and CDR2 SVGAGI. V lost 0 bases and J lost 6, with 8 bases in between.

The CDR3 loop is CASSEAGAINGYTF. The CDR3 DNA reads as TGTGCCAGCAGTGAAGCGGGGGCAATTAATGGCTACACCTTC. The chain has TRBV2 and TRBJ1-2; maybe TRBD1 (6 bases). CDR1 and CDR2 from the germline V gene are SNHLY and FYNNEI. The CDR3 has 14 amino acids. V was pared by 0 bases and J by 6 bases, with 11 bases between.

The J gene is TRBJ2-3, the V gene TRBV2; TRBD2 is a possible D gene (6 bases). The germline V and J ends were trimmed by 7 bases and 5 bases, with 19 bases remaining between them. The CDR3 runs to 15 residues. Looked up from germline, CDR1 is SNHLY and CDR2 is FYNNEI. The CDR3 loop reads CASKSVGGPGDTQYF. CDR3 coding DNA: TGTGCCAGCAAGTCGGTGGGGGGACCTGGAGATACGCAGTATTTT.

CDR3 nucleotide sequence: TGTGCCAGCAGCCAAAGAGGTACCAATGAGCAGTTCTTC. It is translated as CASSQRGTNEQFF. J is TRBJ2-1 and V is TRBV3-1, with no clear D. The germline V gene encodes CDR1 LGHDT and CDR2 YNNKEL (reference sequence). The CDR3 has 13 residues. V was trimmed by 2 bases and J by 6 bases, leaving 8 bases between them.

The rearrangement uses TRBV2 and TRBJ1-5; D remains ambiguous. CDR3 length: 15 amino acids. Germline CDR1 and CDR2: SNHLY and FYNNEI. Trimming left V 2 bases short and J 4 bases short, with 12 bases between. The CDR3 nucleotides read TGTGCCAGCAGTGAAAGCGGACCCGGAAATCAGCCCCAGCATTTT. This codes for CASSESGPGNQPQHF.

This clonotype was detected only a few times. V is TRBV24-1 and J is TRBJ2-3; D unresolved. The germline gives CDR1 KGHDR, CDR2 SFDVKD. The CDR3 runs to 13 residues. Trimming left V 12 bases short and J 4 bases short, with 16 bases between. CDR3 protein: CARRLRAADTQYF. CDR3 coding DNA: TGTGCCCGGAGACTCCGCGCGGCAGATACGCAGTATTTT.

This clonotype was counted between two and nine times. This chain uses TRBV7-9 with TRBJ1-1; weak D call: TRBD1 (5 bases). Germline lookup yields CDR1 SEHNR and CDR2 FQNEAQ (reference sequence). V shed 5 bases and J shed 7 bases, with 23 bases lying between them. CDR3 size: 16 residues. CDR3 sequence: CASSRPNGRGEGEAFF. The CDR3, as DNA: TGTGCCAGCAGCCGCCCTAATGGGAGGGGTGAGGGTGAAGCTTTCTTT.

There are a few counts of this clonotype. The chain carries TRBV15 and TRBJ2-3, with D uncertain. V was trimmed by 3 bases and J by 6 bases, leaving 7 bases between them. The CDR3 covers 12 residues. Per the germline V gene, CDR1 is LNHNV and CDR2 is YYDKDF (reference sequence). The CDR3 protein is CATSRVGDTQYF. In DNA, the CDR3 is TGTGCCACCAGCAGGGTTGGGGATACGCAGTATTTT.

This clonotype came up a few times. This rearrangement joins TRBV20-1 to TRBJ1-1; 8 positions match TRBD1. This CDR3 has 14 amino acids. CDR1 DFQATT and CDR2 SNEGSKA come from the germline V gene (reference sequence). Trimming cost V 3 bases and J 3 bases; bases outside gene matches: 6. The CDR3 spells CSASDRGRDTEAFF. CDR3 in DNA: TGCAGTGCTAGCGACAGGGGAAGGGACACTGAAGCTTTCTTT.

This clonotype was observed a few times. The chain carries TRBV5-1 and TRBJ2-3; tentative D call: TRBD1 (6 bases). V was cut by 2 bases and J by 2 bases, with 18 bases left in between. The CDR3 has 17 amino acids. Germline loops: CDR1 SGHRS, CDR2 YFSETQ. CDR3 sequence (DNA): TGCGCCAGCAGCTTCCGGACAGACGACGACCTCACAGATACGCAGTATTTT. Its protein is CASSFRTDDDLTDTQYF.

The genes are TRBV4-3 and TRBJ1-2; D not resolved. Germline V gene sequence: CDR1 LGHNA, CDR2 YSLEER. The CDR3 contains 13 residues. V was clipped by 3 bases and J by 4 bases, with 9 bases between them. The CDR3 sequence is CASSHPSAYGYTF. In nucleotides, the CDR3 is TGCGCCAGCAGCCACCCTTCCGCCTATGGCTACACCTTC.

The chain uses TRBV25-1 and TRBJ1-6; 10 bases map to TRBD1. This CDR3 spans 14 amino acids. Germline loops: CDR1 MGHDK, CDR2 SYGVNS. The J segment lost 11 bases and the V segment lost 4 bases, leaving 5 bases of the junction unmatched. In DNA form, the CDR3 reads TGTGCCAGCAGTGCCCCGGGACAGGGGCCACCCCTCCACTTT. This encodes CASSAPGQGPPLHF. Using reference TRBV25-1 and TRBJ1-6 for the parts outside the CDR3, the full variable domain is EADIYQTPRYLVIGTGKKITLECSQTMGHDKMYWYQQDPGMELHLIHYSYGVNSTEKGDLSSESTVSRIRTEHFPLTLESARPSHTSQYLCASSAPGQGPPLHFGNGTRLTVT.

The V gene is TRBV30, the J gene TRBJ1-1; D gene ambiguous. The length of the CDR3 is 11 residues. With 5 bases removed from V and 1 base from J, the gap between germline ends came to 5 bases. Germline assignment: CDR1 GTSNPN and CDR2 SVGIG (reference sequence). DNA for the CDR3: TGTGCCTGGCGGGCGAACACTGAAGCTTTCTTT. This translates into CAWRANTEAFF.

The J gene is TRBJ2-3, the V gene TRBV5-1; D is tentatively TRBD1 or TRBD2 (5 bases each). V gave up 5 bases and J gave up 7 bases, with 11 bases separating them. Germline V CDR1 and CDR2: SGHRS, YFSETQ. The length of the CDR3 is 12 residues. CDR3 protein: CASSDSGHTQYF. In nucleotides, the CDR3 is TGCGCCAGCAGTGACAGCGGTCATACGCAGTATTTT.

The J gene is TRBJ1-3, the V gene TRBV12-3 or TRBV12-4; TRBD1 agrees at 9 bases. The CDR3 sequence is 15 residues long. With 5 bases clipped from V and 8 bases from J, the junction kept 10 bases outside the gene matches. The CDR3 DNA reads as TGTGCCAGCAGTCCGTCCGGGACAGGGTCCCACACCATATATTTT. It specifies CASSPSGTGSHTIYF.

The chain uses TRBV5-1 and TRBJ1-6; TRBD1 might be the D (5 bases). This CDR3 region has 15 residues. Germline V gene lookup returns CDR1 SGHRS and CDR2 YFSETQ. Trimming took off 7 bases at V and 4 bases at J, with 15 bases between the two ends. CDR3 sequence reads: CASSGGTGYNSPLHF. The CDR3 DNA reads TGCGCCAGCTCAGGAGGGACGGGGTATAATTCACCCCTCCACTTT. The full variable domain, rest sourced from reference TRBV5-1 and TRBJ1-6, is KAGVTQTPRYLIKTRGQQVTLSCSPISGHRSVSWYQQTPGQGLQFLFEYFSETQRNKGNFPGRFSGRQFSNSRSEMNVSTLELGDSALYLCASSGGTGYNSPLHFGNGTRLTVT.